The 5 T cell receptor beta chains in this list originate from one sample, sequenced in a study of neurological immune-mediated disorders. TCRdb reanalysed the 5' RACE reads using MiXCR and keeps one entry per CDR3 protein. The sample shows tens of thousands of distinct CDR3 sequences, approximately 2.8% of them seen only once. The sequenced sample consisted of PBMCs. These receptors originate from a woman aged 45-65 years with multiple sclerosis.

This clonotype was counted ten times or more. The chain combines TRBV14 with TRBJ2-7; unclear D gene. The germline CDR1 and CDR2 sequences are SGHDN and FVKESK. The CDR3 has 15 amino acids. Trimming took off 0 bases at V and 0 bases at J, with 9 bases between the two ends. DNA of the CDR3: TGTGCCAGCAGCCAAGATTCCATAGTCTCCTACGAGCAGTACTTC. It specifies CASSQDSIVSYEQYF.

This clonotype was detected many times. The chain uses TRBV2 and TRBJ2-1; TRBD2 aligns across 8 bases. The germline CDR1 and CDR2 sequences are SNHLY and FYNNEI. The junction had 7 bases not matched to a gene; V was cut back by 6 bases and J by 3 bases. This CDR3 comprises 15 residues. The CDR3 DNA sequence: TGTGCCAGCAGCGGACTAGCAAAGGACTACAATGAGCAGTTCTTC. Translating it yields CASSGLAKDYNEQFF. The full variable domain, in which reference TRBV2 and TRBJ2-1 provide the parts outside the CDR3, is EPEVTQTPSHQVTQMGQEVILRCVPISNHLYFYWYRQILGQKVEFLVSFYNNEISEKSEIFDDQFSVERPDGSNFTLKIRSTKLEDSAMYFCASSGLAKDYNEQFFGPGTRLTVL.

This clonotype was seen repeatedly, ten times or more. The chain uses TRBV20-1 and TRBJ2-1, with 8 bases fitting TRBD2. With 0 bases clipped from V and 8 bases from J, the junction kept 9 bases outside the gene matches. Germline CDR1 reads DFQATT; CDR2 reads SNEGSKA (reference sequence). This CDR3 contains 15 residues. DNA for the CDR3: TGCAGTGCTAGAGACTCCGGGAGGGCGAGGTATGAGCAGTTCTTC. Translation gives CSARDSGRARYEQFF.

This clonotype was recorded at least ten times. This chain links TRBV7-6 with TRBJ2-3; TRBD2 matches at 10 bases. Germline V gene data show CDR1 as SGHVS and CDR2 as FNYEAQ. The CDR3 has 15 amino acids. J was trimmed by 3 bases and V by 3 bases; bases with no gene match: 3. The CDR3 coding sequence is TGTGCCAGCAGCTTGCTAGCGGGGGCTACAGATACGCAGTATTTT. Encoded protein: CASSLLAGATDTQYF.

In its sample, this clonotype was seen many times. The genes are TRBV9 and TRBJ2-7; TRBD2 matches at 12 bases. This CDR3 is 17 amino acids long. The V gene's germline CDR1 is SGDLS and CDR2 YYNGEE. V was pared by 4 bases and J by 1 base, with 9 bases of the junction left unmatched. CDR3 in DNA: TGTGCCAGCAGCCCCCGACTAGCGGGAGAGAGGTCCTACGAGCAGTACTTC. Protein product: CASSPRLAGERSYEQYF.